This T cell receptor (beta chain) was retrieved from a study of blood T cell repertoires in COVID-19. Across the study: Both acute and convalescent COVID-19 samples were obtained from the United States, Italy and Spain. PBMCs, B-cell-depleted T cells, or T cells were the source of the cDNA or gDNA that made up the material.

Study processing details: Using reference gene primer amplification, nucleated cell counts were estimated. Sequencing was performed with immunoSEQ multiplex PCR; in TCRdb, only in-frame clones are kept and a portion is missing. The V and J calls and the clone size are those of that table, but D and trimming were determined from the DNA. This table holds around 59,000 clones, 80% to 90% found once. CDR1 and CDR2 from the germline V gene are MDHEN and SYDVKM. Losses at the gene ends were 7 bases for V and 4 bases for J; bases not matched to a gene: 13. The length of the CDR3 is 16 residues. The origin of this receptor is a man aged 60 to 75 with acute or convalescent COVID-19. V usage is TRBV28 and J usage is TRBJ2-3, with 8 nucleotides matching TRBD2. The sequencing input was peripheral blood. The CDR3 sequence is CASTSGGTLRADTQYF. In DNA, the CDR3 is TGTGCCAGCACCTCGGGGGGGACTCTACGCGCAGATACGCAGTATTTT.